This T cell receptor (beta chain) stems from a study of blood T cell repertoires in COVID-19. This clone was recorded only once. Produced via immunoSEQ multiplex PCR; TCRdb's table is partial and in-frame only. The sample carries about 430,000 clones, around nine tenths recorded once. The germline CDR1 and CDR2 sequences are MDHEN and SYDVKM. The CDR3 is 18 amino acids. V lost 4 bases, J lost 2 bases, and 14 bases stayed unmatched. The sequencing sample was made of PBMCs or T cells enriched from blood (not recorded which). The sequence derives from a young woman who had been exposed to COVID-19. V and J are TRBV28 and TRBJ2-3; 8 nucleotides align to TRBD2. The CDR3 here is CASSSIAGRTHSTDTQYF. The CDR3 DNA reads TGTGCCAGCAGTTCAATAGCGGGACGAACCCATTCCACAGATACGCAGTATTTT. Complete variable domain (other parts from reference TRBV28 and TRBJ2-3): DVKVTQSSRYLVKRTGEKVFLECVQDMDHENMFWYRQDPGLGLRLIYFSYDVKMKEKGDIPEGYSVSREKKERFSLILESASTNQTSMYLCASSSIAGRTHSTDTQYFGPGTRLTVL.